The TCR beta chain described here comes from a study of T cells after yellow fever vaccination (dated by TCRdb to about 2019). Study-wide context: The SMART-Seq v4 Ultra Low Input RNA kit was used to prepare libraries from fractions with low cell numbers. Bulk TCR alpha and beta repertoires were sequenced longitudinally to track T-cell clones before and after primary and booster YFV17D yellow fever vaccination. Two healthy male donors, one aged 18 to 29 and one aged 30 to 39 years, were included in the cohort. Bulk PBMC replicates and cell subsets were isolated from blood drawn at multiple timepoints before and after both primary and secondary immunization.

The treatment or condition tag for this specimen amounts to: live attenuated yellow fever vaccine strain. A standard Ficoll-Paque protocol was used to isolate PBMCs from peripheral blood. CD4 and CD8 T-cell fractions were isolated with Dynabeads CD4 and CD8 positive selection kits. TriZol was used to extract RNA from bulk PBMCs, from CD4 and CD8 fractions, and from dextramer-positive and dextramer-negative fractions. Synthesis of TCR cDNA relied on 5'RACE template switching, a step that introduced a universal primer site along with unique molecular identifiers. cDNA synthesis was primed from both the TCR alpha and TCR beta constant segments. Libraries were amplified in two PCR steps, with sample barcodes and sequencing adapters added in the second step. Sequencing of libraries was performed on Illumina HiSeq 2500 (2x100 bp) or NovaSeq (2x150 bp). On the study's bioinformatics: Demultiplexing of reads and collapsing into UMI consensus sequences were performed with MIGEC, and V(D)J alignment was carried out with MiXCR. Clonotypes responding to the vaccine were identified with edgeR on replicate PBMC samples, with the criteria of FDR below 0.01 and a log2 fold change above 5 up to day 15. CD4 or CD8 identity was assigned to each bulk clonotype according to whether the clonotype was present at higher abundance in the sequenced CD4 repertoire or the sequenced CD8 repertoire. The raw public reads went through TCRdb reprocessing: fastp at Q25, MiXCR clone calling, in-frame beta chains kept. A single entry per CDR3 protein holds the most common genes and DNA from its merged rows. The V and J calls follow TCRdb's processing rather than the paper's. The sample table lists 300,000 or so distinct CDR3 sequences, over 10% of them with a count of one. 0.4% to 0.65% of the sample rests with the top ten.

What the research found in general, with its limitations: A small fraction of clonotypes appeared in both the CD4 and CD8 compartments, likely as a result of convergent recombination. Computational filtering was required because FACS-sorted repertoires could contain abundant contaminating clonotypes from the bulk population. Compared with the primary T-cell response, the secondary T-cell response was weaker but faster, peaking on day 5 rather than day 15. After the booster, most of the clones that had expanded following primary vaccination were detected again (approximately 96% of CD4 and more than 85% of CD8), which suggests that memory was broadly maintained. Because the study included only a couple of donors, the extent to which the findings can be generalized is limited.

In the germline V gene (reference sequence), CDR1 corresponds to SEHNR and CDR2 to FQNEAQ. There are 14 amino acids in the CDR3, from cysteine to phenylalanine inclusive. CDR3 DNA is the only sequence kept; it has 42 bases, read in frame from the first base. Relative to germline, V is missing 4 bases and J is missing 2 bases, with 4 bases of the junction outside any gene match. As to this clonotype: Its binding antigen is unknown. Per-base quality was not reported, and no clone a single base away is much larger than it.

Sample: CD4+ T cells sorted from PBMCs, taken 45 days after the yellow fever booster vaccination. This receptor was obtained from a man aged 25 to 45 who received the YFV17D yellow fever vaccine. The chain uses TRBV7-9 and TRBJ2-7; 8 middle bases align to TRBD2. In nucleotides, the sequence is TGTGCCAGCAGCTCCCGGGGGGGGACCTACGAGCAGTACTTC. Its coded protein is CASSSRGGTYEQYF.